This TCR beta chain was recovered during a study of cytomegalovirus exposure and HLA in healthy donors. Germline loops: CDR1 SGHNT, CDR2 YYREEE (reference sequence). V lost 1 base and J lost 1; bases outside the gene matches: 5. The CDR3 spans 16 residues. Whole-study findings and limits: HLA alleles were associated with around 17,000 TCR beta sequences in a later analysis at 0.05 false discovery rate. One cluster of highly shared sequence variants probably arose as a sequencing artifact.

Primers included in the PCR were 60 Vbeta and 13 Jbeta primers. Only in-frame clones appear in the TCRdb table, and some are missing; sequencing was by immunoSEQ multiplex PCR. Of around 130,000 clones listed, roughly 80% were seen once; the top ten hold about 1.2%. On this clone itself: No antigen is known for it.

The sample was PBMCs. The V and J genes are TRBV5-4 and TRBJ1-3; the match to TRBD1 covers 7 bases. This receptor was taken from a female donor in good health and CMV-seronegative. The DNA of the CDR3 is TGTGCCAGCAGCTTGAATAGGGGGCTATCTGGAAACACCATATATTTT. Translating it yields CASSLNRGLSGNTIYF.